These T cell receptor beta chains were read from a single sample in a study of beta chain features in type 1 diabetes. Sequenced by immunoSEQ multiplex PCR; TCRdb stores in-frame clones only, minus some. The sample comprises 250,000 to 300,000 clones, more than 13% of which are singletons, and about 0.016% rests with the top ten. Material: naive CD4+ T cells from blood. The receptors were gathered from a man aged 30 to 45 with type 1 diabetes. Both conserved end residues are part of each CDR3.

J	length	V	CDR3
TRBJ2-5	16	TRBV5-4	CASSLGLLAGRETQYF
TRBJ1-2	14	TRBV18	CASSPTREDAGYTF
TRBJ1-4	14	TRBV25-1	CASPRGSLNEKLFF
TRBJ1-1	13	TRBV29-1	CSVETGLNTEAFF
TRBJ2-5	15	TRBV9	CASSRLAGGGETQYF
TRBJ2-1	15	TRBV14	CASSQGLAGSGEQFF
TRBJ1-5	13	TRBV7-8	CASSLDTNQPQHF
TRBJ2-1	13	TRBV28	CASLAGGPNEQFF
TRBJ2-1	15	TRBV28	CASSLGLAEYNEQFF
TRBJ1-5	13	TRBV7-9	CASRSGPHQPQHF
TRBJ2-3	15	TRBV5-1	CASSLEASGTDTQYF
TRBJ2-5	17	TRBV18	CASSPAAPGRDQETQYF
TRBJ2-1	16	TRBV5-1	CASSLTLASSYNEQFF
TRBJ2-1	16	TRBV5-1	CASSLAIGGGHNEQFF
TRBJ1-1	17	TRBV15	CATSRDRLSTGRTEAFF
TRBJ2-2	13	TRBV7-6	CASSRDTTGELFF
TRBJ2-7	15	TRBV28	CASSFPSGSSYEQYF
TRBJ1-5	12	TRBV10-3	CATRGSNQPQHF
TRBJ2-7	14	TRBV2	CASSPGTGVYEQYF
TRBJ2-4	19	TRBV4-2	CASSRILRGPGGAKNIQYF
TRBJ2-1	16	TRBV4-2	CASSQDLAVPSNEQFF
TRBJ2-7	11	TRBV20-1	CSAKTTGEQYF
TRBJ1-2	13	TRBV9	CASSVKGRYGYTF
TRBJ2-1	15	TRBV28	CASSVYGLAGGLKFF